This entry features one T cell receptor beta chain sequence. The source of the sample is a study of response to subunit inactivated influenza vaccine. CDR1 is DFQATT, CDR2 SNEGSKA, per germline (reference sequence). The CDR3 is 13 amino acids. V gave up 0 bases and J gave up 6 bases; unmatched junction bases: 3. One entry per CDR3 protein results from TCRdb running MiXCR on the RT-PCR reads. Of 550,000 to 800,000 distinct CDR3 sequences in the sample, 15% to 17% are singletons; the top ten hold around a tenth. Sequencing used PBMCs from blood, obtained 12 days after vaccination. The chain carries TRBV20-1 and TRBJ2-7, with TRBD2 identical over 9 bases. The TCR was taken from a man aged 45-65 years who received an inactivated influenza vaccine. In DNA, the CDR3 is TGCAGTGCTAGAGAAGGGACTAGCAGCGAGCAGTACTTC. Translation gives CSAREGTSSEQYF.